The T cell receptor beta chain described here comes from a study of post-analysis software for immune sequencing data. This clonotype was seen only a few times. Its antigen remains unidentified. CDR3 size: 15 residues. The V gene lost 3 bases and the J gene lost 4 bases, with 10 bases spanning the gap. Whole-study results and caveats: There were five or six TRBV segments more frequent in patients than controls, and TRBV5-6, TRBV5-1 and TRBV20-1 were among them.

Unique molecular identifiers had been added to the TCR beta cDNA libraries. TCRdb itself ran the PCR reads through MiXCR, one entry per CDR3 protein. The data show roughly 580,000 distinct CDR3 sequences, roughly 46% seen once. The chain is built from TRBV12-3 or TRBV12-4 and TRBJ2-6; the D is unclear. The sequence was obtained from a girl aged 10-17 years with multiple sclerosis. Sample: blood. The CDR3 is CASSFGSAGANVLTF. In DNA form, the CDR3 reads TGTGCCAGCAGTTTCGGCTCGGCAGGGGCCAACGTCCTGACTTTC.